The entry that follows covers one T cell receptor (beta chain) sequence. The data were taken from a study of T cell responses to AZD1222 COVID-19 vaccine. Data came from immunoSEQ multiplex PCR; TCRdb stores just in-frame clones and leaves some out. The data contain 130,000 to 150,000 clones, approximately 92% of them seen just once; the ten biggest clones take up over 1.5%. The specimen was peripheral blood, collected on day 0 of AZD1222 vaccination. The clonotype originates from an adult in good health.

CDR3 sequence (DNA): TGTGCCAGCAGTTCACCTCTCGGACTAGCCGGGCCAGATACGCAGTATTTT. It yields the protein CASSSPLGLAGPDTQYF. The gene calls are TRBV27 and TRBJ2-3; 8 positions match TRBD2. Germline trimming cut 4 bases from V and 4 bases from J; bases unmatched to any gene: 13. Germline CDR1 and CDR2: MNHEY and SMNVEV (reference sequence). The length of the CDR3 is 17 residues.